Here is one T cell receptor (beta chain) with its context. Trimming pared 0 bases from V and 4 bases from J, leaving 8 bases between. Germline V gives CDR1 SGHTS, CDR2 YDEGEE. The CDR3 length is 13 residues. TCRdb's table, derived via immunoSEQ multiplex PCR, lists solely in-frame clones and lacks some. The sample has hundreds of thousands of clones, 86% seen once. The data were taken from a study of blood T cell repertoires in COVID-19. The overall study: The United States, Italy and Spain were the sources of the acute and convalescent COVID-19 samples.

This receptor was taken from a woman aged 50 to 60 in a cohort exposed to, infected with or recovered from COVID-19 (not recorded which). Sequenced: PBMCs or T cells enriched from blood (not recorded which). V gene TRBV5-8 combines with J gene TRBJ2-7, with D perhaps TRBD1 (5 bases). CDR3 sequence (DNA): TGTGCCAGCAGCTTGGGTAAGGGGTACGAGCAGTACTTC. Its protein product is CASSLGKGYEQYF.